One sample yielded the 2 T cell receptor beta chains listed below, sequenced in a study of T cell responses to AZD1222 COVID-19 vaccine. The repertoire was sequenced with immunoSEQ multiplex PCR; TCRdb's copy has only in-frame clones and lacks some. The table records some 140,000 clones, roughly 90% of them present only once. The sample was peripheral blood, taken on day 0 of AZD1222 vaccination. These receptors were collected from an adult in good health.

The sample holds a few counts of this clone. The V and J genes are TRBV5-4 and TRBJ1-2; TRBD1 agrees at 9 bases. J was trimmed by 7 bases and V by 4 bases; bases with no gene match: 2. Germline-derived CDR1 and CDR2 are SGHNT and YYREEE (reference sequence). The CDR3 has 12 amino acids. This CDR3 reads CASSRDRVGYTF. CDR3 nucleotides: TGTGCCAGCAGCAGGGACAGGGTTGGCTACACCTTC.

The chain employs TRBV29-1 and TRBJ1-2; no firm D call. The CDR3 covers 12 residues. The V end lost 5 bases, the J end lost 2 bases, and 9 bases lay between the germline ends. The germline V gene encodes CDR1 SQVTM and CDR2 ANQGSEA. CDR3 residues: CSVHGPNYGYTF. The CDR3 DNA reads as TGCAGCGTTCATGGGCCCAACTATGGCTACACCTTC.